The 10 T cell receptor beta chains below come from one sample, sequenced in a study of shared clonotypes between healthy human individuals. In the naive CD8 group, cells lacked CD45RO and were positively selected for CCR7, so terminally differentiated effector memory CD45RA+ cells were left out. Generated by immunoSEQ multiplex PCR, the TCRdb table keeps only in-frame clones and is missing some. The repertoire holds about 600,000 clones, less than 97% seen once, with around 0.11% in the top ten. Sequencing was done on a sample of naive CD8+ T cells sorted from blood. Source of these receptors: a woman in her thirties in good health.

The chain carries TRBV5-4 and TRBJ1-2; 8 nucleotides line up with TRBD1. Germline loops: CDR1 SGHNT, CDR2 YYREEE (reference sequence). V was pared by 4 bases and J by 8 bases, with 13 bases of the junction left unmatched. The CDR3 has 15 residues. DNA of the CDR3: TGTGCCAGCAGCCCCTCGACAGGGGACGCGCGCGGCTACACCTTC. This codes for CASSPSTGDARGYTF. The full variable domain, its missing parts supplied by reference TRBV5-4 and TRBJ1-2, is ETGVTQSPTHLIKTRGQQVTLRCSSQSGHNTVSWYQQALGQGPQFIFQYYREEENGRGNFPPRFSGLQFPNYSSELNVNALELDDSALYLCASSPSTGDARGYTFGSGTRLTVV.

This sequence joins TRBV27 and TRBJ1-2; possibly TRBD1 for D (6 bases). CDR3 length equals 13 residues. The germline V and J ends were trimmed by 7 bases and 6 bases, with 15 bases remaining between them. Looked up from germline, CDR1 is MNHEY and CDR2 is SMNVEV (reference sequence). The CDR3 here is CASKSGTLNGYTF. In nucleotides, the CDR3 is TGTGCCAGCAAGTCTGGGACACTCAATGGCTACACCTTC.

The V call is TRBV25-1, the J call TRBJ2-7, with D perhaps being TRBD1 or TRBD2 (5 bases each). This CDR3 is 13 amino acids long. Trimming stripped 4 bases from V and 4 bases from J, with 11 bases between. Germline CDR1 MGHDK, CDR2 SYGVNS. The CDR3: CASSGGRIYEQYF. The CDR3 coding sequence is TGTGCCAGCAGTGGGGGACGGATTTACGAGCAGTACTTC.

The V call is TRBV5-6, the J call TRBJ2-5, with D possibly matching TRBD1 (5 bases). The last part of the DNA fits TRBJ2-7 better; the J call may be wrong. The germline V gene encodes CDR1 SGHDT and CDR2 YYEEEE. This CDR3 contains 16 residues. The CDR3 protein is CASSLEVGRSAYEQYF. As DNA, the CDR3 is TGTGCCAGCAGCTTGGAGGTGGGGCGGAGCGCCTACGAGCAGTACTTC.

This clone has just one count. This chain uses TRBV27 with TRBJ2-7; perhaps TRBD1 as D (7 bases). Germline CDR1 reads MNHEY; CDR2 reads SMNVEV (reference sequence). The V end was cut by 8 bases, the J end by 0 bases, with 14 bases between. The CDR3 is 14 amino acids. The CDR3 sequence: CASSGGRGSYEQYF. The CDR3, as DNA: TGTGCCAGCTCAGGGGGGCGGGGCTCCTACGAGCAGTACTTC.

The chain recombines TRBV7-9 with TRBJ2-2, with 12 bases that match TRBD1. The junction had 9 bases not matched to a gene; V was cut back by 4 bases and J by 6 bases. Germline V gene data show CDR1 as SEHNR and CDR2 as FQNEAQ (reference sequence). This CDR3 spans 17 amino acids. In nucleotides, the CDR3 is TGTGCCAGCAGCTCCCTGCTGGGACAGGGGGCCGCCGGGGAGCTGTTTTTT. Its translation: CASSSLLGQGAAGELFF. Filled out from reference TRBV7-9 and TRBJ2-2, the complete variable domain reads DTGVSQNPRHKITKRGQNVTFRCDPISEHNRLYWYRQTLGQGPEFLTYFQNEAQLEKSRLLSDRFSAERPKGSFSTLEIQRTEQGDSAMYLCASSSLLGQGAAGELFFGEGSRLTVL.

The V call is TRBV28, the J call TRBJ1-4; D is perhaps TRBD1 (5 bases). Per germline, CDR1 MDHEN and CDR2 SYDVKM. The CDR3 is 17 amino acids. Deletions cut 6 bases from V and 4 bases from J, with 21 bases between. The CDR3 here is CASRPPGGRTLNEKLFF. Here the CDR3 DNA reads TGTGCCAGCAGGCCTCCGGGAGGTCGGACACTTAATGAAAAACTGTTTTTT.

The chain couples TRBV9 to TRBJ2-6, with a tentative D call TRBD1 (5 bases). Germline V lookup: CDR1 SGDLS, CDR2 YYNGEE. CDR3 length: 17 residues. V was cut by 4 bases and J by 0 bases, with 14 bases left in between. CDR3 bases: TGTGCCAGCAGCCCATTTCAAGGGGCCTCTGGGGCCAACGTCCTGACTTTC. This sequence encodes CASSPFQGASGANVLTF.

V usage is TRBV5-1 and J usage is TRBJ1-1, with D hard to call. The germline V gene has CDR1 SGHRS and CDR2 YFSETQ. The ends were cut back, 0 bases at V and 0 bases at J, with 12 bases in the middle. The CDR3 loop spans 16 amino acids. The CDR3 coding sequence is TGCGCCAGCAGCTTGGCAATGGCGGGGTTGAACACTGAAGCTTTCTTT. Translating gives CASSLAMAGLNTEAFF. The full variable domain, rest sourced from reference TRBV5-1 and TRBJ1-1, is KAGVTQTPRYLIKTRGQQVTLSCSPISGHRSVSWYQQTPGQGLQFLFEYFSETQRNKGNFPGRFSGRQFSNSRSEMNVSTLELGDSALYLCASSLAMAGLNTEAFFGQGTRLTVV.

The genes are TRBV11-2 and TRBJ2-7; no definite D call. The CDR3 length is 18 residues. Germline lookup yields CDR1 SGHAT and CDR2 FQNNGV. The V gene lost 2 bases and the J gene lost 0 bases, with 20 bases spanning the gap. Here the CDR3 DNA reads TGTGCCAGCAGCTTAACGGATTCAAGCGCCGATAGCTCCTACGAGCAGTACTTC. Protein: CASSLTDSSADSSYEQYF.